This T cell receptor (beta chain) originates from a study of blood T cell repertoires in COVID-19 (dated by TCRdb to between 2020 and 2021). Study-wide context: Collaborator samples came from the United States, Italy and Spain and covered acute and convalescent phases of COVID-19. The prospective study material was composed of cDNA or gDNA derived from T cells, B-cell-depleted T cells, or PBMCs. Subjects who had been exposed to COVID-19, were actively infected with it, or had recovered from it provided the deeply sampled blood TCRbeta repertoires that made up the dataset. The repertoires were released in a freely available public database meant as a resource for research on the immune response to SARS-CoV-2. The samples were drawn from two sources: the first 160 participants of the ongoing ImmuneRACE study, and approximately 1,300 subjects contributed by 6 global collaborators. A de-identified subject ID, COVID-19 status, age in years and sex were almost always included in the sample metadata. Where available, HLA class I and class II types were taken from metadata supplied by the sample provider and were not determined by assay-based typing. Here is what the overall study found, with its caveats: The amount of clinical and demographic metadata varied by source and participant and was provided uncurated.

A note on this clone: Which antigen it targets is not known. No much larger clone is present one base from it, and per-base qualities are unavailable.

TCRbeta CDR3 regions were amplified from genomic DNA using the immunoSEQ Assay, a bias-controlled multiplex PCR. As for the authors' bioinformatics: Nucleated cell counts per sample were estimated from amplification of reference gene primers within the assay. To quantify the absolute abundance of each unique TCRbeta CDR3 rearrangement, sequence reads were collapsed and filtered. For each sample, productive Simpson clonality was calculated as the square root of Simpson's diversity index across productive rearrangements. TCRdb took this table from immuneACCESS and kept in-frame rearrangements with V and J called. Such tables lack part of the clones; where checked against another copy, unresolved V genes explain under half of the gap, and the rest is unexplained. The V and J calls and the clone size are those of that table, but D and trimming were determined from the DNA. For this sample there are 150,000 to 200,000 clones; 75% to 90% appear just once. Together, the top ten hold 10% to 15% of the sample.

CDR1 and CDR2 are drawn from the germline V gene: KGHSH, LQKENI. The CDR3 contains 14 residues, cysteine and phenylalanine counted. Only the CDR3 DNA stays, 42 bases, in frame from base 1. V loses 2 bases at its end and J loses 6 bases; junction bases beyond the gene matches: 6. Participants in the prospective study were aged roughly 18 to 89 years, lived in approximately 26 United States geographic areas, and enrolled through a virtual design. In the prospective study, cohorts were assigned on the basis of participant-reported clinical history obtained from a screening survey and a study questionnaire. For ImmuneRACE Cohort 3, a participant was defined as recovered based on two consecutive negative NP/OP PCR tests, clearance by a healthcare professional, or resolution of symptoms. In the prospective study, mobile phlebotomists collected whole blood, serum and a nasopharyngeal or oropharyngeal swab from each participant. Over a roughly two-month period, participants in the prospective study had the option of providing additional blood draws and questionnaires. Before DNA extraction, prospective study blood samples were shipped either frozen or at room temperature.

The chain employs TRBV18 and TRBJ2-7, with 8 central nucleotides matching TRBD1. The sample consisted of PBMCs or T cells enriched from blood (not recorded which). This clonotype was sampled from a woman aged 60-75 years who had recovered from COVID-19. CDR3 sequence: CASSPLQGESEQYF. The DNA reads TGTGCCAGCTCACCATTACAGGGGGAAAGCGAGCAGTACTTC.